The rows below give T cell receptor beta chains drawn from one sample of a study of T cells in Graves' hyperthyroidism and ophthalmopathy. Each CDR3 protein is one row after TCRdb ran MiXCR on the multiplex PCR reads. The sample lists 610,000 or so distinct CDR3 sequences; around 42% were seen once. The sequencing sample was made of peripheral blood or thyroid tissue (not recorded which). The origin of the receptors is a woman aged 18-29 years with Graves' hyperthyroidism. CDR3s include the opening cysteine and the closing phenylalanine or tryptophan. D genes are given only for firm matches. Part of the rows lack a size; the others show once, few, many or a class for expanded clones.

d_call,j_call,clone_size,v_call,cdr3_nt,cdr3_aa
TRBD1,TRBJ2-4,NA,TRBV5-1,TGCGCCAGCAGCTTCGGACAGGGGGTAGCGGTCCATTACTTC,CASSFGQGVAVHYF
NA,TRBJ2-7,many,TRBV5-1,TGCGCCAGCAGCTTGGTACAGTACGAGCAGTACTTC,CASSLVQYEQYF
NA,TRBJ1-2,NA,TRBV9,TGTGCCAGCAGCCCGAGACGGGGGATAGAGGGCTACACCTTC,CASSPRRGIEGYTF
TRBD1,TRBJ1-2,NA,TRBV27,TGTGCCAGCAGGAATGAGACAGGGGGACGGTTTGGCTACACCTTC,CASRNETGGRFGYTF
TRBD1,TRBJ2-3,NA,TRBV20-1,TGCAGTGCTAGAGAGACCCGGGACAGGGGCACAGATACGCAGTATTTT,CSARETRDRGTDTQYF
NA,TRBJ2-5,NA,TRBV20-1,TGCAGTGATAGTGGGGAGTACCAAGAGACCCAGTACTTC,CSDSGEYQETQYF
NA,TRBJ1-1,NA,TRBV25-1,TGTGCCAGCAGTGAATCGGGGGCGCGGTTCGCTTTCTTT,CASSESGARFAFF
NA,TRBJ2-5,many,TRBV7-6,TGTGCCAGCAGCCCTCTAGAGACCCAGTACTTC,CASSPLETQYF
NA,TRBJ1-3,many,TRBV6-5,TGTGCCAGCAGAAAGTCGGGACGCCCTAGTGGAAACACCATATATTTT,CASRKSGRPSGNTIYF
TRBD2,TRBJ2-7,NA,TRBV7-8,TGTGCCAGCAGCTTAGCCGCGGGGGGCAATCTAAATTACGAGCAGTACTTC,CASSLAAGGNLNYEQYF
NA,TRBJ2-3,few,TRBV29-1,TGCAGCCCCGACGAAAATACGCAGTATTTT,CSPDENTQYF
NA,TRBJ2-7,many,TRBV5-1,TGCGCCAGCAGCTTGGTATCTCATGGAGGGTTCTACGAGCAGTACTTC,CASSLVSHGGFYEQYF
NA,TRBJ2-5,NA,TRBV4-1,TGCGCCAGCAGTTTGTGGCAGCGAGAGACCCAGTACTTC,CASSLWQRETQYF
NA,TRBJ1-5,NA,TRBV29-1,TGCAGCGAAGGGGCAGGGGCGGGTCAGCCCCAGCATTTT,CSEGAGAGQPQHF
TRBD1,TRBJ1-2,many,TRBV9,TGTGCCAGCAGCGTCGGGACAGACTATGGCTACACCTTC,CASSVGTDYGYTF
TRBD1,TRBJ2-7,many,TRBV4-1,TGCGCCAGCAGCCATCCCGGACAGGGCACCTACGAGCAGTACTTC,CASSHPGQGTYEQYF
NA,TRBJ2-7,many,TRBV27,TGTGCCAGCAGTTTCTGGGACCAATCCTACGAGCAGTACTTC,CASSFWDQSYEQYF
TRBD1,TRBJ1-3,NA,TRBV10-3,TGTGCCATCAGTGAGTCTTCGGGACAGACCATATATTTT,CAISESSGQTIYF
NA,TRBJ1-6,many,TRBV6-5,TGTGCCAGCAGTTATGAGGGCCTACAGGGTTATTCACCCCTCCACTTT,CASSYEGLQGYSPLHF
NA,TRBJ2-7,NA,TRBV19,TGTGCCAGTAGTATAACAGTCCAATACGAGCAGTACTTC,CASSITVQYEQYF
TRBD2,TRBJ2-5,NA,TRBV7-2,TGTGCCAGCAGCTTAGAGGTCCTAGCGGGGCAAGAGACCCAGTACTTC,CASSLEVLAGQETQYF
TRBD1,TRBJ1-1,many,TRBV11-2,TGTGCCAGCAGCCCCGGGACAGGGAATTCTGAAGCTTTCTTT,CASSPGTGNSEAFF
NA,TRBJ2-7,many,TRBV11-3,TGTGCCAGCAGTTACTCCGATTCCTACGAGCAGTACTTC,CASSYSDSYEQYF
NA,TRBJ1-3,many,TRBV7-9,TGTGCCAGGTCTAGCGGGAACTCTGGAAACACCATATATTTT,CARSSGNSGNTIYF
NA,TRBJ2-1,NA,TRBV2,TGTGCCAGCAGTGATCCGTTAAATGAGCAGTTCTTC,CASSDPLNEQFF